These 17 T cell receptor beta chains share one sample of origin, sequenced in a study of T cells in Graves' hyperthyroidism and ophthalmopathy. Researchers amplified the TCR beta CDR3 regions from RNA transcripts. In the first-round RT-PCR of the TCR CDR3, the HTBI primer set was used. TCRdb recomputed calls from the multiplex PCR reads with MiXCR, one row per CDR3 protein. The sample holds about 260,000 distinct CDR3 sequences, around 25% seen once. Specimen: blood. These receptors were collected from a man aged 40-55 years with Graves' hyperthyroidism that later progressed to Graves' ophthalmopathy.

This clonotype has at least ten counts. The genes are TRBV27 and TRBJ1-6; weak D call: TRBD1 (5 bases). Germline assignment: CDR1 MNHEY and CDR2 SMNVEV (reference sequence). The ends were cut back, 6 bases at V and 10 bases at J, with 16 bases in the middle. The CDR3 is made up of 14 amino acids. CDR3 DNA sequence: TGTGCCAGCAGCTCGGACATCTCTGGATCACCCCTCCACTTT. Translation gives CASSSDISGSPLHF.

The V gene is TRBV20-1, the J gene TRBJ2-7; D call uncertain. The CDR3 has 12 amino acids. Looked up from germline, CDR1 is DFQATT and CDR2 is SNEGSKA (reference sequence). Trimming stripped 3 bases from V and 9 bases from J, with 15 bases between. The CDR3 DNA sequence: TGCAGTGCTAGTTGGCAGGAGCTGGGGCAGTACTTC. This gives the protein CSASWQELGQYF.

In its sample, this clonotype was seen many times. The chain combines TRBV2 with TRBJ2-5, with D possibly TRBD2 on 5 matching bases. Trimming left V 1 base short and J 5 bases short, with 14 bases between. This CDR3 is 15 amino acids long. Germline CDR1 and CDR2: SNHLY and FYNNEI. CDR3 DNA: TGTGCCAGCAGTGAAGGAGGCCACCCGGGGGAGACCCAGTACTTC. Translating it yields CASSEGGHPGETQYF.

This clonotype has ten or more counts. The chain is built from TRBV28 and TRBJ1-1, with D unclear. Germline V gene lookup returns CDR1 MDHEN and CDR2 SYDVKM. The CDR3 loop spans 14 amino acids. V lost 2 bases and J lost 6, with 13 bases in between. The chain's CDR3 is CASSLLTTLPEAFF. The DNA for the CDR3 is TGTGCCAGCAGTTTACTGACGACTTTGCCTGAAGCTTTCTTT.

V gene TRBV25-1 combines with J gene TRBJ2-5, with a weak D call TRBD1 (6 bases). V lost 0 bases, J lost 6 bases, and 11 bases lay in between. The CDR3 is 14 amino acids. The germline V gene encodes CDR1 MGHDK and CDR2 SYGVNS. The CDR3 region is CASSEYPGVQTQYF. The DNA for the CDR3 is TGTGCCAGCAGTGAATATCCAGGGGTGCAGACCCAGTACTTC.

This clonotype was seen ten or more times. The chain has TRBV6-2 or TRBV6-3 and TRBJ1-5; D remains ambiguous. CDR3 length equals 14 residues. CDR1 and CDR2 from the germline V gene are MNHEY and SVGEGT. Deletions cut 5 bases from V and 2 bases from J, with 10 bases between. CDR3 in DNA: TGTGCCAGCAGTCCCTACAATCGCAATCAGCCCCAGCATTTT. Encoded protein: CASSPYNRNQPQHF.

This clonotype was observed many times. The chain carries TRBV5-1 and TRBJ2-2, with D unclear. V shed 4 bases and J shed 0 bases, with 13 bases lying between them. Germline CDR1 SGHRS, CDR2 YFSETQ. This CDR3 has 16 amino acids. Here the CDR3 reads CASSPPSYSNTGELFF. CDR3 bases: TGCGCCAGCAGCCCTCCCTCATATTCGAACACCGGGGAGCTGTTTTTT.

This clonotype came up many times. J is TRBJ2-7 and V is TRBV15; 7 nucleotides line up with TRBD2. CDR3 length: 16 amino acids. V trimming: 3 bases; J trimming: 1 base; junction bases outside the gene matches: 9. The V gene's germline CDR1 is LNHNV and CDR2 YYDKDF (reference sequence). CDR3 sequence reads: CATSSPPLGGSYEQYF. For the CDR3, the DNA is TGTGCCACCAGCAGCCCTCCATTGGGGGGGTCCTACGAGCAGTACTTC.

The chain couples TRBV6-1 to TRBJ2-7; the D is unclear. Germline V CDR1 and CDR2: MNHNS, SASEGT. This CDR3 has 15 amino acids. V was clipped by 6 bases and J by 0 bases, with 15 bases between them. CDR3 in DNA: TGTGCCAGCAGCCTTGGACCGCCTTTCTCCTACGAGCAGTACTTC. Amino acids: CASSLGPPFSYEQYF.

The gene calls are TRBV6-4 and TRBJ1-2, with a weak D call TRBD1 (5 bases). Trimming cost V 7 bases and J 4 bases, with 13 bases left between them. The CDR3 consists of 13 residues. Per germline, CDR1 MRHNA and CDR2 SNTAGT. The CDR3 here is CASNPGGGYGYTF. CDR3 nucleotide sequence: TGTGCCAGCAACCCGGGGGGAGGCTATGGCTACACCTTC.

This clonotype was counted at least ten times. The chain uses TRBV6-2 or TRBV6-3 and TRBJ2-7; TRBD2 aligns across 8 bases. The CDR3 consists of 14 residues. Germline trimming cut 6 bases from V and 2 bases from J; bases unmatched to any gene: 6. CDR1 is MNHEY and CDR2 is SVGEGT in the germline V gene. This chain's CDR3 is CASRREGRAYEQYF. CDR3 nucleotides: TGTGCCAGCAGACGGGAGGGCCGAGCCTACGAGCAGTACTTC.

This clonotype was observed at least ten times. The chain recombines TRBV12-3 or TRBV12-4 with TRBJ2-2, with TRBD1 matching over 8 bases. CDR3 length equals 15 residues. With 4 bases clipped from V and 3 bases from J, the junction kept 4 bases outside the gene matches. This chain's CDR3 is CASSSGQGDTGELFF. Written as DNA, the CDR3 is TGTGCCAGCAGTTCAGGACAGGGTGACACCGGGGAGCTGTTTTTT.

Many counts were recorded for this clonotype. CDR3 residues: CASRKHKNTEAFF. DNA for the CDR3: TGTGCCAGCAGAAAACACAAGAACACTGAAGCTTTCTTT. The chain joins TRBV6-1 to TRBJ1-1; no firm D call. V dropped 6 bases and J dropped 1 base, with 9 bases sitting between them. Looked up from germline, CDR1 is MNHNS and CDR2 is SASEGT. The CDR3 covers 13 residues.

This clonotype was found many times. V usage is TRBV2 and J usage is TRBJ1-5, with 8 bases fitting TRBD1. CDR3 length: 14 amino acids. The germline CDR1 and CDR2 sequences are SNHLY and FYNNEI. The junction had 3 bases not matched to a gene; V was cut back by 5 bases and J by 3 bases. The CDR3 spells CASSPGQDNQPQHF. CDR3 DNA sequence: TGTGCCAGCAGTCCGGGACAGGACAATCAGCCCCAGCATTTT.

This clonotype has a count of ten or more. The chain uses TRBV30 and TRBJ2-7; 7 bases are shared with TRBD1. J was trimmed by 3 bases and V by 0 bases; bases with no gene match: 2. The CDR3 totals 13 residues. Germline V CDR1 and CDR2: GTSNPN, SVGIG (reference sequence). The CDR3 reads CAWSVAGGYEQYF. The DNA of the CDR3 is TGTGCCTGGAGTGTGGCAGGGGGCTACGAGCAGTACTTC.

This clonotype was seen at least ten times. The J gene is TRBJ1-2, the V gene TRBV7-9, with D uncertain. V lost 4 bases, J lost 4 bases, and 13 bases lay in between. The CDR3 contains 14 residues. Germline lookup yields CDR1 SEHNR and CDR2 FQNEAQ (reference sequence). The CDR3 reads CASSSKTESYGYTF. Here the CDR3 DNA reads TGTGCCAGCAGCTCAAAGACTGAAAGCTATGGCTACACCTTC. Full variable domain (remainder filled in from reference TRBV7-9 and TRBJ1-2): DTGVSQNPRHKITKRGQNVTFRCDPISEHNRLYWYRQTLGQGPEFLTYFQNEAQLEKSRLLSDRFSAERPKGSFSTLEIQRTEQGDSAMYLCASSSKTESYGYTFGSGTRLTVV.

There are many counts of this clonotype. The rearrangement joins TRBV2 to TRBJ1-5, with 8 nucleotides matching TRBD1. Trimming took 5 bases from V and 5 from J; bases not matched to a gene: 8. The CDR3 loop spans 15 amino acids. The germline V gene has CDR1 SNHLY and CDR2 FYNNEI. CDR3 amino acids: CASSQSDRDHQPQHF. The CDR3 DNA reads TGTGCCAGCAGTCAGTCGGACAGGGACCATCAGCCCCAGCATTTT.